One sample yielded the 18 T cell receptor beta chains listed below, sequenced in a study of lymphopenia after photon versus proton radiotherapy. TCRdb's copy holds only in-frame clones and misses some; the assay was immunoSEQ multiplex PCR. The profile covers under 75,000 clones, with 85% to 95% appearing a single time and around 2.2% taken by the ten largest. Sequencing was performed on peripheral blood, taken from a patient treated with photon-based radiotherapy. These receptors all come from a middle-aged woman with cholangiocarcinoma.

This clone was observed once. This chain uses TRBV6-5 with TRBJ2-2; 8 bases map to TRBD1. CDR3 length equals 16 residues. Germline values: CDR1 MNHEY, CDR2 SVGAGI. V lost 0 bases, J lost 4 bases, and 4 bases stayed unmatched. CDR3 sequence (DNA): TGTGCCAGCAGTTACTCGTCAGGGGGCAGCACCGGGGAGCTGTTTTTT. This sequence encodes CASSYSSGGSTGELFF.

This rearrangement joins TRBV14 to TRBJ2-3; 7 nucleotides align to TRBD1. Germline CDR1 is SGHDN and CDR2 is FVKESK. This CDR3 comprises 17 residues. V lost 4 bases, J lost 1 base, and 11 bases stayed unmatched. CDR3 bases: TGTGCCAGCAGCCCGACAGGGTATGGCCTCGGCACAGATACGCAGTATTTT. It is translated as CASSPTGYGLGTDTQYF.

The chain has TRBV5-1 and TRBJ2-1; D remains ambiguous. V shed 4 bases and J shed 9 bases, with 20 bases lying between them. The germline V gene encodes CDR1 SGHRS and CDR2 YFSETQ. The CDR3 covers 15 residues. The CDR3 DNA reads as TGCGCCAGCAGCGTTGACACGGTCCTCATCGCTGAGCAGTTCTTC. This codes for CASSVDTVLIAEQFF. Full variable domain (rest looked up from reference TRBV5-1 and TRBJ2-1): KAGVTQTPRYLIKTRGQQVTLSCSPISGHRSVSWYQQTPGQGLQFLFEYFSETQRNKGNFPGRFSGRQFSNSRSEMNVSTLELGDSALYLCASSVDTVLIAEQFFGPGTRLTVL.

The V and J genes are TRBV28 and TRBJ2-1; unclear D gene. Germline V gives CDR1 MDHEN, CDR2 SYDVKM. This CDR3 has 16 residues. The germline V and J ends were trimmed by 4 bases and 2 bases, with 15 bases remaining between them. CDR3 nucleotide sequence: TGTGCCAGCAGTTCCCAAGACGGTTCCCCCTACAATGAGCAGTTCTTC. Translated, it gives CASSSQDGSPYNEQFF.

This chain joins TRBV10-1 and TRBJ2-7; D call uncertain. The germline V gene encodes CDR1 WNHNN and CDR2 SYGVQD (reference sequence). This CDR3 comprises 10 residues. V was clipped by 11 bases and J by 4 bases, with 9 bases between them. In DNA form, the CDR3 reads TGCGCCCGCACGGATTACGAGCAGTACTTC. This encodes CARTDYEQYF.

The CDR3 coding sequence is TGTGCCAGTAGTATAACGGGCGGTCGGGGGAACGAGCAGTACTTC. As protein: CASSITGGRGNEQYF. The chain employs TRBV19 and TRBJ2-7; TRBD2 is a possible D gene (6 bases). This CDR3 comprises 15 residues. Germline CDR1 and CDR2: LNHDA and SQIVND (reference sequence). V was pared by 2 bases and J by 5 bases, with 16 bases between.

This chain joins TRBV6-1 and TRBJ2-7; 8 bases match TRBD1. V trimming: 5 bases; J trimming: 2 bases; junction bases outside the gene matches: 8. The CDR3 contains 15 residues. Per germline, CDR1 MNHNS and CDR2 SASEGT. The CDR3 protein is CASSPGTGHAYEQYF. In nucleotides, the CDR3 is TGTGCCAGCAGTCCCGGGACAGGCCATGCCTACGAGCAGTACTTC.

The CDR3 protein is CASSPSRGDLTYEQYF. The CDR3 DNA sequence: TGTGCCAGCTCACCTTCTAGGGGGGACCTAACCTACGAGCAGTACTTC. The rearrangement uses TRBV18 and TRBJ2-7, with D perhaps being TRBD1 or TRBD2 (6 bases each). Trimming took off 3 bases at V and 2 bases at J, with 17 bases between the two ends. The CDR3 runs 16 residues. CDR1 and CDR2 (germline): KGHSH, LQKENI.

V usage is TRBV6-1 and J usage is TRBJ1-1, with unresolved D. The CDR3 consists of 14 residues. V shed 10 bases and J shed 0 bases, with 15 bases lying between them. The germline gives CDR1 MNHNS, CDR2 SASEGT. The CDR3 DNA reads TGTGCCACCATGGTCGACCTTATGAACACTGAAGCTTTCTTT. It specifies CATMVDLMNTEAFF.

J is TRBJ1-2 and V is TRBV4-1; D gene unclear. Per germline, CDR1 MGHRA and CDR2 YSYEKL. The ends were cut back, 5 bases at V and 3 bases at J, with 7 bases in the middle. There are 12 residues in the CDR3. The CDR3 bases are TGCGCCAGCAGCTACACAGACTATGGCTACACCTTC. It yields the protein CASSYTDYGYTF.

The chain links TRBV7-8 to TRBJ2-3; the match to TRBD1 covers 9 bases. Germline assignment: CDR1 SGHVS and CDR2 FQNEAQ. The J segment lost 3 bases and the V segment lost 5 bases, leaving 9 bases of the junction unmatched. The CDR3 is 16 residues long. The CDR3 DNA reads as TGTGCCAGCAGCACCTGGGACAGGGACGTAACAGATACGCAGTATTTT. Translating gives CASSTWDRDVTDTQYF. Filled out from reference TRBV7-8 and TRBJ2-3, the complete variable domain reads GAGVSQSPRYKVAKRGQDVALRCDPISGHVSLFWYQQALGQGPEFLTYFQNEAQLDKSGLPSDRFFAERPEGSVSTLKIQRTQQEDSAVYLCASSTWDRDVTDTQYFGPGTRLTVL.

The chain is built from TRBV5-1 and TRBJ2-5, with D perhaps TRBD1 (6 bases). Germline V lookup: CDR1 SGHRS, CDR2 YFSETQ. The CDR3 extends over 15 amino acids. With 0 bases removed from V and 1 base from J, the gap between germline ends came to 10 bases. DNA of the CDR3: TGCGCCAGCAGCTTGGCCACGACAGGCCAAGAGACCCAGTACTTC. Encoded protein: CASSLATTGQETQYF.

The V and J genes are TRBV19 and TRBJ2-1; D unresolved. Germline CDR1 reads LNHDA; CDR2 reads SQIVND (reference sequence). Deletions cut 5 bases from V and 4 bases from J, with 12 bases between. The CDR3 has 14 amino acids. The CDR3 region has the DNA TGTGCCAGTAGTCTAGTCACGCGGTACAATGAGCAGTTCTTC. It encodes CASSLVTRYNEQFF.

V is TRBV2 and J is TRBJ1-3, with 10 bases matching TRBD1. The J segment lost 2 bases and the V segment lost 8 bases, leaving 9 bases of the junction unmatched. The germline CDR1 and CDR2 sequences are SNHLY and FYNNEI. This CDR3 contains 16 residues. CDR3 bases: TGTGCCAGCGGAAAAGGCGGACAGGGGGCTGGAAACACCATATATTTT. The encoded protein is CASGKGGQGAGNTIYF.

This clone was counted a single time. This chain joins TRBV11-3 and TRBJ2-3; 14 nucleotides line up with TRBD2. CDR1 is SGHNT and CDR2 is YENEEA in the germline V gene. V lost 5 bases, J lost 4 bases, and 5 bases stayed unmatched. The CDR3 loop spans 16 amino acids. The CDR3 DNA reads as TGTGCCAGCAGCCCAAGGACTAGCGGGGGGTCAGATACGCAGTATTTT. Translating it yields CASSPRTSGGSDTQYF.

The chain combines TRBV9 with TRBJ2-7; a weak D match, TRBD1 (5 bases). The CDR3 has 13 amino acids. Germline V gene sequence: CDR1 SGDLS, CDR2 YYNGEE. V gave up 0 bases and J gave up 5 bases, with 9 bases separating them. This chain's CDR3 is CASSVGGAHEQYF. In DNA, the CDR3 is TGTGCCAGCAGCGTAGGTGGGGCACACGAGCAGTACTTC.

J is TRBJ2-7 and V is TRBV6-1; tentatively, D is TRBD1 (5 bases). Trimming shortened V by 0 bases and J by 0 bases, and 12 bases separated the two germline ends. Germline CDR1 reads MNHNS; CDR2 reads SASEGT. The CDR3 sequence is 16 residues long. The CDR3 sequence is CASSEARQGYSYEQYF. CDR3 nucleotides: TGTGCCAGCAGTGAAGCGCGGCAGGGCTACTCCTACGAGCAGTACTTC.

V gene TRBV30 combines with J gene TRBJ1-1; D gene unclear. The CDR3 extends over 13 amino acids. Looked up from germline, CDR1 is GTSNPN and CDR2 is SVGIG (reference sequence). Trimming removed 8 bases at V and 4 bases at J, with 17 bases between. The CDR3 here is CALGRSVATEAFF. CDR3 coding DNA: TGTGCCCTGGGGAGGTCCGTGGCCACTGAAGCTTTCTTT.